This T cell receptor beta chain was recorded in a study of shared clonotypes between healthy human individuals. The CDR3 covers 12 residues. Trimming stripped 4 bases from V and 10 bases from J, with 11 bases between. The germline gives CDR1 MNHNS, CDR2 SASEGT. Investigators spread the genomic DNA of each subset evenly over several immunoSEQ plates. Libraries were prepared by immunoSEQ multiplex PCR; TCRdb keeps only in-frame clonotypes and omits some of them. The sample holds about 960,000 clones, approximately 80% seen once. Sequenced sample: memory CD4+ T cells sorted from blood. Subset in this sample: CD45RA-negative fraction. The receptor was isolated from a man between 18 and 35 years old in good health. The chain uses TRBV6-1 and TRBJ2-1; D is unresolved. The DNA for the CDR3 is TGTGCCAGCAGTGGATTGCCGGGCGAGCAGTTCTTC. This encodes CASSGLPGEQFF.